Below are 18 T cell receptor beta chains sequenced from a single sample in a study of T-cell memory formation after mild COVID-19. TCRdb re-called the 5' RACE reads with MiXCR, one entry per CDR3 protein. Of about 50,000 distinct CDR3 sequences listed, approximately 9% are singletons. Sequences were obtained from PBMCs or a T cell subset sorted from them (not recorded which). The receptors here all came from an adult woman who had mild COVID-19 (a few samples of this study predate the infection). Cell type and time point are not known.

CDR3 sequence: CASSSGLRGWANVLTF. Here the CDR3 DNA reads TGTGCCAGCAGTTCCGGACTAAGGGGGTGGGCCAACGTCCTGACTTTC. The chain has TRBV6-5 and TRBJ2-6; tentatively, D is TRBD1 or TRBD2 (6 bases each). V was shortened by 4 bases and J by 5 bases, with 15 bases between the two germline ends. This CDR3 is 16 amino acids long. Germline V lookup: CDR1 MNHEY, CDR2 SVGAGI.

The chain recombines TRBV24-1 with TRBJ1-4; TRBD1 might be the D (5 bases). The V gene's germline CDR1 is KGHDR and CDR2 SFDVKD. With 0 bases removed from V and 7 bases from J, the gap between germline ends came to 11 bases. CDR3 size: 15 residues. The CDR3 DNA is TGTGCCACCAGTGATTTGGCAGGGTTGGGTGAAAAACTGTTTTTT. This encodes CATSDLAGLGEKLFF.

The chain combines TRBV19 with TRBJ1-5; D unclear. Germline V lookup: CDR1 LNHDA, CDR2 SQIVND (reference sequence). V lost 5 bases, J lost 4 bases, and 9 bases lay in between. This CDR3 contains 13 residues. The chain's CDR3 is CASSSVGNQPQHF. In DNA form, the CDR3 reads TGTGCCAGTAGTTCGGTGGGAAATCAGCCCCAGCATTTT.

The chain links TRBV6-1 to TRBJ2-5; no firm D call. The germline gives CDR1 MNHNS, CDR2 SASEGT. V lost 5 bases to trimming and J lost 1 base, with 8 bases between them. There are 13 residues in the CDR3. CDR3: CASSTVVQETQYF. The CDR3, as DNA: TGTGCCAGCAGTACCGTGGTCCAAGAGACCCAGTACTTC.

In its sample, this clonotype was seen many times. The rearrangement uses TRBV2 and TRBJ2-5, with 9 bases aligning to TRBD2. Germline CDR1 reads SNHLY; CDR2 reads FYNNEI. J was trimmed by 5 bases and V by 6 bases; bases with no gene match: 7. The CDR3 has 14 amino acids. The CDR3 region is CASSPGGGAETQYF. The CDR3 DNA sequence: TGTGCCAGCAGCCCGGGCGGGGGGGCTGAGACCCAGTACTTC.

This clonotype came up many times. The CDR3 reads CASSLGAADTQYF. The CDR3 DNA reads as TGTGCCAGCAGCTTGGGAGCGGCAGATACGCAGTATTTT. This sequence joins TRBV12-3 or TRBV12-4 and TRBJ2-3, with TRBD2 as a possible D gene (5 bases). The CDR3 has 13 amino acids. V was clipped by 6 bases and J by 4 bases, with 11 bases between them.

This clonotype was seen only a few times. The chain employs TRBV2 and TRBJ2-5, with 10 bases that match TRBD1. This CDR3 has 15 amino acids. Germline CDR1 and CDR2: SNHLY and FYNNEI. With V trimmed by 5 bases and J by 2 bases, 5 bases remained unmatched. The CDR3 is CASSLGQGVQETQYF. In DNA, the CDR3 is TGTGCCAGCAGTTTAGGACAGGGGGTTCAAGAGACCCAGTACTTC.

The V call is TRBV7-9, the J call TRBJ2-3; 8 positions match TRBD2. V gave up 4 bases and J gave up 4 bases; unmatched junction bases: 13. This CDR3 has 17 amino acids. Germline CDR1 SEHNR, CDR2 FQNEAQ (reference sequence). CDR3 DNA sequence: TGTGCCAGCAGCTCGTGGGGCGGCGCGGGAGGCCCAGATACGCAGTATTTT. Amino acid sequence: CASSSWGGAGGPDTQYF. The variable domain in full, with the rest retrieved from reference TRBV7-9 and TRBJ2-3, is DTGVSQNPRHKITKRGQNVTFRCDPISEHNRLYWYRQTLGQGPEFLTYFQNEAQLEKSRLLSDRFSAERPKGSFSTLEIQRTEQGDSAMYLCASSSWGGAGGPDTQYFGPGTRLTVL.

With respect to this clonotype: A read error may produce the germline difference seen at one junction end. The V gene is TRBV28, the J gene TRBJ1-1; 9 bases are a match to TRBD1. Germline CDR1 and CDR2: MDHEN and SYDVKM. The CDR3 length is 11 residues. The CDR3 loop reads CASSSGTGLLF. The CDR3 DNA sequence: TGTGCCAGCAGTTCCGGGACAGGGCTACTGTTT.

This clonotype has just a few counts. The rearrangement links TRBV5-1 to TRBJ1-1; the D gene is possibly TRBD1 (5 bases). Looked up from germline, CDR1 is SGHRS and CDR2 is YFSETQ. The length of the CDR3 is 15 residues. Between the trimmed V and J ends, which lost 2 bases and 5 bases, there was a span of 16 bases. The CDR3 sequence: CASSFAGTPRTEAFF. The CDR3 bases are TGCGCCAGCAGCTTCGCCGGGACCCCGAGGACTGAAGCTTTCTTT. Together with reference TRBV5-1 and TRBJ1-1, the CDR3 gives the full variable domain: KAGVTQTPRYLIKTRGQQVTLSCSPISGHRSVSWYQQTPGQGLQFLFEYFSETQRNKGNFPGRFSGRQFSNSRSEMNVSTLELGDSALYLCASSFAGTPRTEAFFGQGTRLTVV.

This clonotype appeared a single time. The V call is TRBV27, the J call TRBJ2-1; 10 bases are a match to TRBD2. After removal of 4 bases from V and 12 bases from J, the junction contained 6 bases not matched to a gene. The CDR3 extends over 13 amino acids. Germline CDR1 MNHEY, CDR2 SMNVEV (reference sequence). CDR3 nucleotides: TGTGCCAGCAGTTGGCTAGCGGGGGAGGTGCAGTTCTTC. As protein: CASSWLAGEVQFF.

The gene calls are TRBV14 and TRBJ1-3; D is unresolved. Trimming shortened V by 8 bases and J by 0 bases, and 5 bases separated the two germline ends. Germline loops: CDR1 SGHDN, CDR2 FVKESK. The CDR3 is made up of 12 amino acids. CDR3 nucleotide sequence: TGTGCCAGCGGTTACTCTGGAAACACCATATATTTT. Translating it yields CASGYSGNTIYF.

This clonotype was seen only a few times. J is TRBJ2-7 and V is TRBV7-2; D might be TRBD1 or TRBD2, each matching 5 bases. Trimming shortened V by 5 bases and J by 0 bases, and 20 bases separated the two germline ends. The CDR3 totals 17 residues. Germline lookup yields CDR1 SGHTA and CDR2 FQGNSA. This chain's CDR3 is CASSPGTGRGSSYEQYF. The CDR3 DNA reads TGTGCCAGCAGCCCTGGGACGGGACGGGGAAGCTCCTACGAGCAGTACTTC.

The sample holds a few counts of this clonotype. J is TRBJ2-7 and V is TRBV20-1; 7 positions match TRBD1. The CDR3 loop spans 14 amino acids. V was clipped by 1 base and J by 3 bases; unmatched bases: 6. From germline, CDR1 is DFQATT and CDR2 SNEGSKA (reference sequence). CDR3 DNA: TGCAGTGCTAGAGGGACAGGATCTGACTACGAGCAGTACTTC. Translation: CSARGTGSDYEQYF.

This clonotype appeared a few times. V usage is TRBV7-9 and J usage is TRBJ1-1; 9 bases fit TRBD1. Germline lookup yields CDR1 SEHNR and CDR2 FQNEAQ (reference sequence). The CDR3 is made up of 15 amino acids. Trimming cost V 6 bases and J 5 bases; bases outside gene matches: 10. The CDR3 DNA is TGTGCCAGCAGAGCCACCGGGACAGGGAGGACTGAAGCTTTCTTT. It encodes CASRATGTGRTEAFF.

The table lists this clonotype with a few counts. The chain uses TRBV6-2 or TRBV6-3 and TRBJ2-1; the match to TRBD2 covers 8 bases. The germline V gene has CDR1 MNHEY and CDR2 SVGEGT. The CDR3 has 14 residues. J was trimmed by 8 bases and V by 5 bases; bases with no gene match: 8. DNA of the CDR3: TGTGCCAGCAGTAAGGGACTAGGTGGGGATGAGCAGTTCTTC. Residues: CASSKGLGGDEQFF.

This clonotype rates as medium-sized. DNA of the CDR3: TGCAGTGCTAGAACCCGACTAGCGGGACGAGAGACCCAGTACTTC. Protein: CSARTRLAGRETQYF. The chain uses TRBV20-1 and TRBJ2-5; 11 bases are a match to TRBD2. Germline V gene sequence: CDR1 DFQATT, CDR2 SNEGSKA (reference sequence). Trimming took 2 bases from V and 4 from J; bases not matched to a gene: 6. The CDR3 extends over 15 amino acids.

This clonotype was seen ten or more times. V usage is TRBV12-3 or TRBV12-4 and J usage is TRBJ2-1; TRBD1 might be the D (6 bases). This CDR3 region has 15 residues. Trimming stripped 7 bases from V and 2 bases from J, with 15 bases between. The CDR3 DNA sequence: TGTGCCAGCATGGCCCCAGGGGTAGCCTACAATGAGCAGTTCTTC. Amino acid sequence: CASMAPGVAYNEQFF.